Following are 15 T cell receptor beta chains from one sample sequenced in a study of T cell repertoires in cytomegalovirus infection. In TCRdb, the reads were re-called with MiXCR into one record per CDR3 protein. The table includes fewer than 200,000 distinct CDR3 sequences, 13% to 15% detected once. Sequenced material: PBMCs. The receptor set was obtained from a human donor in good health (CMV status not recorded). Some clones in this sample may be carry-over from other donors' samples.

This clonotype was observed at least ten times. V and J are TRBV7-9 and TRBJ2-7, with 8 bases aligning to TRBD1. This CDR3 has 16 residues. The germline gives CDR1 SEHNR, CDR2 FQNEAQ (reference sequence). V lost 4 bases and J lost 5; bases outside the gene matches: 13. The CDR3, as DNA: TGTGCCAGCAGCTGGCCCCCCGGACAGGGAATCCACGAGCAGTACTTC. Its translation is CASSWPPGQGIHEQYF.

This clonotype showed up many times. The chain carries TRBV7-2 and TRBJ2-7; D gene unclear. The CDR3 totals 14 residues. V was trimmed by 7 bases and J by 1 base, leaving 14 bases between them. Germline CDR1 reads SGHTA; CDR2 reads FQGNSA. This CDR3 is CASTPVGVSYEQYF. CDR3 DNA sequence: TGTGCCAGCACCCCGGTCGGAGTTTCCTACGAGCAGTACTTC.

The chain combines TRBV6-6 with TRBJ1-1; TRBD1 aligns across 7 bases. CDR3 size: 16 residues. Looked up from germline, CDR1 is MNHNY and CDR2 is SVGAGI (reference sequence). Unmatched junction bases numbered 11, after V lost 7 bases and J lost 0 bases. The CDR3 DNA reads as TGTGCCAGCACTTTAGACGGGACAGTTATGAACACTGAAGCTTTCTTT. It translates to CASTLDGTVMNTEAFF.

This clonotype has at least ten counts. The rearrangement joins TRBV6-6 to TRBJ1-2; D is unclear. Per germline, CDR1 MNHNY and CDR2 SVGAGI (reference sequence). V lost 2 bases, J lost 4 bases, and 11 bases lay in between. This CDR3 spans 14 amino acids. For the CDR3, the DNA is TGTGCCAGCAGTTACGCGCAGGATTCCTATGGCTACACCTTC. Encoded protein: CASSYAQDSYGYTF.

This clonotype was counted between two and nine times. The genes are TRBV7-9 and TRBJ2-7, with D uncertain. CDR1 SEHNR and CDR2 FQNEAQ come from the germline V gene (reference sequence). This CDR3 has 12 residues. Trimming stripped 2 bases from V and 3 bases from J, with 5 bases between. In nucleotides, the CDR3 is TGTGCCAGCAGCTTAACAGACTACGAGCAGTACTTC. This gives the protein CASSLTDYEQYF.

This rearrangement joins TRBV5-1 to TRBJ1-5; TRBD1 matches at 7 bases. From germline, CDR1 is SGHRS and CDR2 YFSETQ. CDR3 size: 14 residues. V was clipped by 4 bases and J by 3 bases; unmatched bases: 4. Here the CDR3 reads CASSPGQDNQPQHF. The CDR3 nucleotides read TGCGCCAGCAGCCCCGGACAGGACAATCAGCCCCAGCATTTT.

The rearrangement uses TRBV29-1 and TRBJ1-1; D is unclear. Germline loops: CDR1 SQVTM, CDR2 ANQGSEA. The V end was cut by 6 bases, the J end by 6 bases, with 8 bases between. The CDR3 has 10 residues. As DNA, the CDR3 is TGCAGCGTAGCCGAGGCTGAAGCTTTCTTT. Translated, it gives CSVAEAEAFF.

The chain joins TRBV7-4 to TRBJ2-1, with D uncertain. The CDR3 spans 15 residues. Germline assignment: CDR1 SGHVT and CDR2 SQSDAQ. Trimming cost V 2 bases and J 5 bases, with 13 bases left between them. Here the CDR3 reads CASSLIGISDNEQFF. In DNA form, the CDR3 reads TGTGCCAGCAGCTTAATTGGAATCAGTGACAATGAGCAGTTCTTC.

There are many counts of this clonotype. The V gene is TRBV20-1, the J gene TRBJ1-4, with unresolved D. V was cut by 0 bases and J by 4 bases, with 12 bases left in between. The length of the CDR3 is 15 residues. Germline V gene lookup returns CDR1 DFQATT and CDR2 SNEGSKA (reference sequence). CDR3 amino acids: CSARDLYRNNEKLFF. CDR3 DNA: TGCAGTGCTAGAGATCTCTACAGAAATAATGAAAAACTGTTTTTT.

The rearrangement links TRBV10-3 to TRBJ2-3; D is uncertain. The length of the CDR3 is 12 residues. Trimming took off 4 bases at V and 2 bases at J, with 4 bases between the two ends. The V gene's germline CDR1 is ENHRY and CDR2 SYGVKD. The CDR3 nucleotides are TGTGCCATCAGTGGGCCCACAGATACGCAGTATTTT. Protein product: CAISGPTDTQYF.

This chain links TRBV7-9 with TRBJ1-2; D might be TRBD1 (5 bases). Germline lookup yields CDR1 SEHNR and CDR2 FQNEAQ (reference sequence). The CDR3 runs to 12 residues. Trimming cost V 5 bases and J 6 bases, with 10 bases left between them. The CDR3 protein is CASSRPRDGYTF. The DNA of the CDR3 is TGTGCCAGCAGCCGTCCCAGGGATGGCTACACCTTC. The variable domain in full, with the rest retrieved from reference TRBV7-9 and TRBJ1-2, is DTGVSQNPRHKITKRGQNVTFRCDPISEHNRLYWYRQTLGQGPEFLTYFQNEAQLEKSRLLSDRFSAERPKGSFSTLEIQRTEQGDSAMYLCASSRPRDGYTFGSGTRLTVV.

V usage is TRBV28 and J usage is TRBJ2-2, with D possibly matching TRBD1 (5 bases). The CDR3 loop spans 15 amino acids. V lost 3 bases and J lost 7, with 15 bases in between. Germline V gene data show CDR1 as MDHEN and CDR2 as SYDVKM. Written as DNA, the CDR3 is TGTGCCAGCAGTTTTCTACAGGAAGATAACGGGGAGCTGTTTTTT. It yields the protein CASSFLQEDNGELFF.

The chain couples TRBV11-2 to TRBJ2-1; D remains unclear. The CDR3 has 14 amino acids. V gave up 5 bases and J gave up 8 bases, with 16 bases separating them. The germline V gene has CDR1 SGHAT and CDR2 FQNNGV. This chain's CDR3 is CASSPGAYVYEQFF. DNA for the CDR3: TGTGCCAGCAGCCCGGGCGCATACGTCTATGAGCAGTTCTTC.

This clonotype was seen more than once but under ten times. The rearrangement uses TRBV6-2 or TRBV6-3 and TRBJ1-5; D may be TRBD1 (6 bases). The V end lost 8 bases, the J end lost 0 bases, and 11 bases lay between the germline ends. This CDR3 is built from 14 residues. From germline, CDR1 is MNHEY and CDR2 SVGEGT. The CDR3 nucleotides are TGTGCCAGCCGGACAGTTAATAGCAATCAGCCCCAGCATTTT. This gives the protein CASRTVNSNQPQHF.

This clonotype was counted a few times. The CDR3 sequence: CASSQVPSVSSYNEQFF. CDR3 bases: TGCGCCAGCAGCCAAGTCCCGTCCGTAAGCTCCTACAATGAGCAGTTCTTC. The genes are TRBV4-1 and TRBJ2-1; D uncertain. CDR3 size: 17 residues. Germline-derived CDR1 and CDR2 are MGHRA and YSYEKL. Between the trimmed V and J ends, which lost 1 base and 0 bases, there was a span of 13 bases.